This TCR beta chain was retrieved from a study of cytomegalovirus exposure and HLA in healthy donors. General observations from the study: Reports state that TCR beta sequences accurately predicted most subjects' HLA-A and HLA-B alleles. The study labeled about 160 TCR beta chains cytomegalovirus-associated.

Concerning this clone itself: Its antigen is not identified.

The V and J ends lost 1 base and 1 base respectively, with 22 bases between them. This CDR3 has 19 residues. Per the germline V gene, CDR1 is MNHNS and CDR2 is SASEGT. With 60 Vbeta and 13 Jbeta primers, the PCR was carried out. Data came from immunoSEQ multiplex PCR; TCRdb stores just in-frame clones and leaves some out. Of over 150,000 clones listed, roughly 80% were seen once; the top ten hold less than 2.5%. Sequencing used PBMCs. The V call is TRBV6-1, the J call TRBJ2-5, with TRBD2 as a possible D gene (5 bases). The receptor was isolated from a male donor in good health and CMV-seronegative. The CDR3, as DNA: TGTGCCAGCAGTGAAGGGTATTTTCGGAGCGGAGACCCCCAAGAGACCCAGTACTTC. It specifies CASSEGYFRSGDPQETQYF.